The next 4 T cell receptor beta chains were all read from a single sample in a study of blood T cells in healthy people across ages. Sample-barcoded 5' priming and a J-beta primer mix drove a second PCR of roughly 6 to 12 cycles. TCRdb passed the 5' RACE reads through MiXCR, listing each CDR3 protein once. The sample holds 850,000 to 1,000,000 distinct CDR3 sequences, roughly 43% seen once. The specimen sequenced was blood. The origin of the receptors is a man aged 25 to 45 in good health.

This clonotype was recorded a few times. The chain carries TRBV12-3 or TRBV12-4 and TRBJ2-1; D perhaps matches TRBD2 (6 bases). V was trimmed by 5 bases and J by 4 bases, leaving 18 bases between them. The CDR3 length is 16 residues. The CDR3 nucleotides read TGTGCCAGCAGTCCACGCGGGGTAGCCCTTTACAATGAGCAGTTCTTC. Its protein product is CASSPRGVALYNEQFF.

The rearrangement uses TRBV21-1 and TRBJ1-1; TRBD1, the D gene given by the table, was not confirmed from the DNA. TRBV21-1 is an annotated pseudogene. CDR3 length: 13 amino acids. CDR3 sequence (DNA): TGTGCCAGCAGCTCCGAGGGGGCTGATGAAGCTTTCTTT. Amino acid sequence: CASSSEGADEAFF.

This chain joins TRBV7-9 and TRBJ2-5; TRBD2 aligns across 7 bases. The CDR3 loop spans 17 amino acids. J was trimmed by 2 bases and V by 5 bases; bases with no gene match: 14. Germline V gene lookup returns CDR1 SEHNR and CDR2 FQNEAQ (reference sequence). The CDR3 reads CASSPQKNPGLQETQYF. The CDR3 DNA follows: TGTGCCAGCAGCCCCCAAAAAAACCCGGGACTACAAGAGACCCAGTACTTC.

This sequence joins TRBV5-1 and TRBJ2-3, with 13 bases matching TRBD2. Germline trimming cut 3 bases from V and 7 bases from J; bases unmatched to any gene: 5. The length of the CDR3 is 15 residues. Germline lookup yields CDR1 SGHRS and CDR2 YFSETQ. CDR3 DNA sequence: TGCGCCAGCAGCTCTACTAGCGGGGGGGCAAATACGCAGTATTTT. Its protein product is CASSSTSGGANTQYF.